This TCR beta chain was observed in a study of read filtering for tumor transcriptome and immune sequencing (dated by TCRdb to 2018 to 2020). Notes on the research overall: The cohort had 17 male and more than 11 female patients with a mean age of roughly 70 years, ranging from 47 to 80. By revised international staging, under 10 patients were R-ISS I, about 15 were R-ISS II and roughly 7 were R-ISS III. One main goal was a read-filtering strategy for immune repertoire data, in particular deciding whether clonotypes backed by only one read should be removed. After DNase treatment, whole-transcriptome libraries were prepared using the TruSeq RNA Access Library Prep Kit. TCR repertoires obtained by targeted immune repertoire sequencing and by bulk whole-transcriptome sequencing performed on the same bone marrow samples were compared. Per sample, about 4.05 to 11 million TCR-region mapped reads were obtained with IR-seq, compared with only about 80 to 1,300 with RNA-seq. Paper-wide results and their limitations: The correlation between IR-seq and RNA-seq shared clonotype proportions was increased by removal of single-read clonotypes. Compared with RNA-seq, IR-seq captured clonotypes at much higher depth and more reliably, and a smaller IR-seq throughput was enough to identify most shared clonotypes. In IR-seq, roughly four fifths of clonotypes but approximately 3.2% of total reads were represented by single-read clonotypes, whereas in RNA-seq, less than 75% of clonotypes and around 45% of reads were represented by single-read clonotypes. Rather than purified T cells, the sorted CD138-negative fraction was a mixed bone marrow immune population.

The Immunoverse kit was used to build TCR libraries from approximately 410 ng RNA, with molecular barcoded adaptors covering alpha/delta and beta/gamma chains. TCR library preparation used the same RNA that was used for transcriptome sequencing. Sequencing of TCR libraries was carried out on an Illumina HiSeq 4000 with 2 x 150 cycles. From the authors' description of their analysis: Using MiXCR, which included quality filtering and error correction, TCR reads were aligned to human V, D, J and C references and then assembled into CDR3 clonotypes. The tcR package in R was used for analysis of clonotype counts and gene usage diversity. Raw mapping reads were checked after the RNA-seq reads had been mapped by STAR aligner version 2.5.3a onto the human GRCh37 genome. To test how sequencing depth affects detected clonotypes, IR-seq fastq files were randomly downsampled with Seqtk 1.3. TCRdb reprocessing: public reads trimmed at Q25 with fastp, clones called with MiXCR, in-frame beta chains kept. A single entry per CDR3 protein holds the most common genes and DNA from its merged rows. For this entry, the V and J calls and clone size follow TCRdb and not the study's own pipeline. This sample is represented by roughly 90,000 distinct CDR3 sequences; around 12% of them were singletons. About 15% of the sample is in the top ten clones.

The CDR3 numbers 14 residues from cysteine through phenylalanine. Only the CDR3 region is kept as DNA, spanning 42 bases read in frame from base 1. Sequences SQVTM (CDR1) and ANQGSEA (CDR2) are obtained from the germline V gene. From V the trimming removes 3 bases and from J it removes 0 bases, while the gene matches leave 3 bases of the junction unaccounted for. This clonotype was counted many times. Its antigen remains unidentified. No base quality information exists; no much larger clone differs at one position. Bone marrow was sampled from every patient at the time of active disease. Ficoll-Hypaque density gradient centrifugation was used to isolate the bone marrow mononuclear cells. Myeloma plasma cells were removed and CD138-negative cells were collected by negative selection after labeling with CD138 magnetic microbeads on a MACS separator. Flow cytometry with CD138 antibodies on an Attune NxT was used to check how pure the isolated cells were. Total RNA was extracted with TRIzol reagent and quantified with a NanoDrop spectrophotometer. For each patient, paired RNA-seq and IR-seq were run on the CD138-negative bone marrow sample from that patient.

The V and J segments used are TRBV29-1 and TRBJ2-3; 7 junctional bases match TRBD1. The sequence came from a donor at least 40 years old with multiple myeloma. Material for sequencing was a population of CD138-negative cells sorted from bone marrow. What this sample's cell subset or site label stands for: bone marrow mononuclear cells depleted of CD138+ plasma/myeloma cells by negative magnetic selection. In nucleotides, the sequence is TGCAGCGTTGAGGGGACAGTTAGCACAGATACGCAGTATTTT. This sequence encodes CSVEGTVSTDTQYF.